This TCR beta chain was profiled in a study of identical twins. TCRdb reprocessed the 5' RACE reads with MiXCR, giving one entry per CDR3 protein. The data show just over 500,000 distinct CDR3 sequences, under 25% seen once. The CDR3 has 15 residues. Germline V gives CDR1 SGHAT, CDR2 FQNNGV. The ends lost 8 bases at V and 9 bases at J; junction bases unmatched: 14. This sample was shared with a second study, whose subject was T cells expressing NK-cell markers.

This receptor was obtained from a woman aged 18-29 years in good health. The chain joins TRBV11-2 to TRBJ2-1; 9 bases align to TRBD2. Source material: CD4+ T cells sorted from blood. The DNA for the CDR3 is TGTGCCAGCTTTCGTGGCGCGGGAGGGCCATTTGAGCAGTTCTTC. Amino acid sequence: CASFRGAGGPFEQFF.